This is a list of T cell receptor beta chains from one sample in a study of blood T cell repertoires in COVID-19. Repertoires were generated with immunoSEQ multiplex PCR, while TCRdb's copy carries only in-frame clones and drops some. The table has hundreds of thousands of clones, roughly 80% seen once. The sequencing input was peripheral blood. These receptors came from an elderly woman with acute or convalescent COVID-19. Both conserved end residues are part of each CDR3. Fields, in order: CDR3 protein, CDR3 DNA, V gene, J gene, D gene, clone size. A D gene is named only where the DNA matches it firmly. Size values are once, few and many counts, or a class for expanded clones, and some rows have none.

cdr3_aa: CASSESRGGTDTQYF
cdr3_nt: TGTGCCAGCAGTGAATCAAGGGGGGGGACAGATACGCAGTATTTT
v_call: TRBV2
j_call: TRBJ2-3
d_call: .
clone_size: .

cdr3_aa: CAWTNPGFTANYGYTF
cdr3_nt: TGTGCCTGGACCAACCCCGGATTCACAGCTAACTATGGCTACACCTTC
v_call: TRBV30
j_call: TRBJ1-2
d_call: .
clone_size: .

cdr3_aa: CASRLRQGQLGYTF
cdr3_nt: TGTGCCAGCAGACTTCGACAGGGGCAACTCGGCTACACCTTC
v_call: TRBV13
j_call: TRBJ1-2
d_call: TRBD1
clone_size: .

cdr3_aa: CASSPWAGAISGANVLTF
cdr3_nt: TGTGCCAGCAGCCCATGGGCAGGGGCGATCTCTGGGGCCAACGTCCTGACTTTC
v_call: TRBV11-2
j_call: TRBJ2-6
d_call: .
clone_size: .

cdr3_aa: CARSHTGTAPMGEQFF
cdr3_nt: TGTGCCAGAAGCCACACCGGGACAGCGCCTATGGGGGAGCAGTTCTTC
v_call: TRBV5-3
j_call: TRBJ2-1
d_call: TRBD1
clone_size: .

cdr3_aa: CASSFLRGGNTIYF
cdr3_nt: TGTGCCAGCAGTTTTCTCCGGGGTGGAAACACCATATATTTT
v_call: TRBV28
j_call: TRBJ1-3
d_call: .
clone_size: .

cdr3_aa: CASRSFGGDTYEQYF
cdr3_nt: TGTGCCAGCAGATCCTTCGGGGGAGATACCTACGAGCAGTACTTC
v_call: TRBV27
j_call: TRBJ2-7
d_call: .
clone_size: .

cdr3_aa: CASSLGVESNTEAFF
cdr3_nt: TGTGCCAGCAGCTTAGGAGTAGAATCGAACACTGAAGCTTTCTTT
v_call: TRBV7-9
j_call: TRBJ1-1
d_call: .
clone_size: many

cdr3_aa: CASSLANLASTDTQYF
cdr3_nt: TGTGCCAGCAGCTTAGCGAACCTAGCGAGCACAGATACGCAGTATTTT
v_call: TRBV7-9
j_call: TRBJ2-3
d_call: .
clone_size: .

cdr3_aa: CASSYSASWYEQYF
cdr3_nt: TGTGCCAGCAGTTACTCGGCTAGCTGGTACGAGCAGTACTTC
v_call: TRBV6-5
j_call: TRBJ2-7
d_call: .
clone_size: .

cdr3_aa: CASSYMESNQPQHF
cdr3_nt: TGTGCCAGCAGTTATATGGAGAGCAATCAGCCCCAGCATTTT
v_call: TRBV6-1
j_call: TRBJ1-5
d_call: .
clone_size: .

cdr3_aa: CASSQDGPPTGAYEQYF
cdr3_nt: TGCGCCAGCAGCCAAGATGGGCCCCCGACAGGGGCCTACGAGCAGTACTTC
v_call: TRBV4-3
j_call: TRBJ2-7
d_call: TRBD1
clone_size: .

cdr3_aa: CASTTGIHNEQFF
cdr3_nt: TGTGCCAGCACCACGGGGATCCACAATGAGCAGTTCTTC
v_call: TRBV12-3/TRBV12-4
j_call: TRBJ2-1
d_call: .
clone_size: .

cdr3_aa: CASSLGQGPNTIYF
cdr3_nt: TGTGCCAGCAGCTTAGGACAGGGGCCCAACACCATATATTTT
v_call: TRBV7-2
j_call: TRBJ1-3
d_call: TRBD1
clone_size: .

cdr3_aa: CASSPLDGSADTQYF
cdr3_nt: TGTGCCAGCTCACCCCTGGACGGGAGCGCAGATACGCAGTATTTT
v_call: TRBV18
j_call: TRBJ2-3
d_call: .
clone_size: .

cdr3_aa: CASSRTGGLYEQYF
cdr3_nt: TGTGCCAGCAGCCGGACAGGGGGCCTCTACGAGCAGTACTTC
v_call: TRBV7-8
j_call: TRBJ2-7
d_call: TRBD1
clone_size: once

cdr3_aa: CASSLQPGQESYEQYF
cdr3_nt: TGTGCCAGCAGCTTACAGCCGGGACAGGAGTCCTACGAGCAGTACTTC
v_call: TRBV7-2
j_call: TRBJ2-7
d_call: TRBD1
clone_size: .

cdr3_aa: CASSFGQGVLFDTEAFF
cdr3_nt: TGTGCCAGCAGCTTCGGGCAGGGGGTTTTATTTGACACTGAAGCTTTCTTT
v_call: TRBV7-3
j_call: TRBJ1-1
d_call: TRBD1
clone_size: .

cdr3_aa: CASSLAGVFPGELFF
cdr3_nt: TGTGCCAGCAGCTTAGCGGGAGTTTTCCCCGGGGAGCTGTTTTTT
v_call: TRBV5-5
j_call: TRBJ2-2
d_call: TRBD2
clone_size: .